The 32 T cell receptor beta chains given below trace back to one sample, sequenced in a study of synovial regulatory T cells in juvenile arthritis. The antigens of these receptors remain unknown. Study-level points and caveats: Inflammation-associated Treg cells in blood had less TCR diversity than the remaining blood Treg cells.

Method: immunoSEQ multiplex PCR; TCRdb's copy keeps in-frame clones and lacks some. This sample lists roughly 9,600 clones; its ten largest clones have 1.7%. Sequencing was carried out using Treg cells from blood. The subset here: HLA-DR+ inflammation-associated blood Treg cells. The receptors originated from a donor between 2 and 35 years old with juvenile idiopathic arthritis.

This chain joins TRBV25-1 and TRBJ2-3; TCRdb calls TRBD2, which cannot be checked without DNA. In germline, CDR1 is MGHDK, CDR2 SYGVNS. The CDR3 runs 11 residues. No DNA is given. CDR3 residues: CASGRGDTQYF.

CDR3 region: CASSQHAGQDAYEQYF. The chain links TRBV4-1 to TRBJ2-7; TCRdb returns TRBD1, unconfirmable since there is no DNA. Germline-derived CDR1 and CDR2 are MGHRA and YSYEKL. The CDR3 loop spans 16 amino acids. The DNA is unrecorded.

The CDR3 is CASRLNSGNQPQHF. The chain links TRBV6-5 to TRBJ1-5. This CDR3 contains 14 residues. DNA is not recorded here. The germline gives CDR1 MNHEY, CDR2 SVGAGI.

This chain connects TRBV27 to TRBJ1-2; the D gene TCRdb calls, TRBD1, cannot be checked with no DNA. Germline V gene sequence: CDR1 MNHEY, CDR2 SMNVEV (reference sequence). There are 13 residues in the CDR3. The protein alone is recorded here. CDR3 in amino acids: CASSMIQGNGYTF.

This clone is deemed medium-sized by its frequency. The chain has TRBV7-7 and TRBJ2-2; TCRdb proposes TRBD2, but this gene call is untestable without DNA. Germline V lookup: CDR1 SSHAT, CDR2 FNYEAQ (reference sequence). This CDR3 comprises 14 residues. The coding DNA is unavailable. The CDR3 is CASSLTVNTGELFF.

The chain is built from TRBV5-1 and TRBJ2-7; TCRdb outputs TRBD2, but without DNA this stays unchecked. The CDR3 consists of 12 residues. The entry carries no DNA sequence. Germline CDR1 is SGHRS and CDR2 is YFSETQ. The CDR3 reads CASRHNRDEQYF.

This chain links TRBV5-6 with TRBJ1-1; TCRdb's D call, TRBD1, is unchecked because there is no DNA. The CDR3 has 14 amino acids. No DNA accompanies this entry. In germline, CDR1 is SGHDT, CDR2 YYEEEE. CDR3 sequence: CASSLRQGKPEAFF. The full variable domain, rest sourced from reference TRBV5-6 and TRBJ1-1, is DAGVTQSPTHLIKTRGQQVTLRCSPKSGHDTVSWYQQALGQGPQFIFQYYEEEERQRGNFPDRFSGHQFPNYSSELNVNALLLGDSALYLCASSLRQGKPEAFFGQGTRLTVV.

The chain recombines TRBV5-6 with TRBJ1-5. Germline V gene lookup returns CDR1 SGHDT and CDR2 YYEEEE. This CDR3 has 15 amino acids. DNA for this receptor is not on file. The CDR3 reads CASSLVRAANQPQHF. Based on the CDR3 plus reference TRBV5-6 and TRBJ1-5, the full variable domain is DAGVTQSPTHLIKTRGQQVTLRCSPKSGHDTVSWYQQALGQGPQFIFQYYEEEERQRGNFPDRFSGHQFPNYSSELNVNALLLGDSALYLCASSLVRAANQPQHFGDGTRLSIL.

The chain employs TRBV25-1 and TRBJ2-7. CDR1 and CDR2 from the germline V gene are MGHDK and SYGVNS. The CDR3 has 14 residues. No DNA is given. CDR3 residues: CASSVGTGTYEQYF.

This chain links TRBV5-1 with TRBJ1-4. CDR1 is SGHRS and CDR2 is YFSETQ in the germline V gene. The CDR3 spans 14 residues. No DNA has been recorded. CDR3 residues: CASSPGTSEEKLFF.

This chain links TRBV5-4 with TRBJ2-5; the D call of TRBD2 rests on TCRdb alone, since no DNA is present to check it. The CDR3 loop spans 13 amino acids. DNA for this receptor is not on file. CDR1 is SGHNT, CDR2 YYREEE, per germline (reference sequence). CDR3 sequence reads: CASSPGGGETQYF.

This clone registers medium-sized (0.01 to 0.1%) by frequency. The rearrangement joins TRBV10-3 to TRBJ1-4. The V gene's germline CDR1 is ENHRY and CDR2 SYGVKD. CDR3 length: 14 amino acids. The protein alone is recorded here. The chain's CDR3 is CAINNLGSNEKLFF.

The chain recombines TRBV4-1 with TRBJ1-1. This CDR3 comprises 15 residues. No DNA is listed. CDR1 is MGHRA and CDR2 is YSYEKL in the germline V gene. CDR3: CASSQVTGGYTEAFF.

This chain uses TRBV4-3 with TRBJ2-1; checking the TCRdb D call of TRBD2 is not possible without DNA. Germline V gene sequence: CDR1 LGHNA, CDR2 YSLEER. The CDR3 loop spans 15 amino acids. Only the protein is on record. The CDR3 spells CASSQGLEQLREQFF.

By frequency, this clone is medium-sized. V gene TRBV7-6 combines with J gene TRBJ1-3. The CDR3 consists of 15 residues. Only the protein is available. CDR1 SGHVS and CDR2 FNYEAQ come from the germline V gene. The CDR3 here is CASSFEDFSGNTIYF.

This chain's CDR3 is CASSPDAASGPQHF. The chain is built from TRBV28 and TRBJ1-5; TCRdb's D call, TRBD1, is unchecked because there is no DNA. Per germline, CDR1 MDHEN and CDR2 SYDVKM. This CDR3 region has 14 residues. No coding sequence is recorded.

The chain carries TRBV27 and TRBJ2-1; the D call from TCRdb, TRBD2, cannot be confirmed without DNA. This CDR3 has 14 amino acids. No DNA appears here. CDR1 is MNHEY and CDR2 is SMNVEV in the germline V gene (reference sequence). The CDR3 spells CASSFGWEGNEQFF.

This sequence joins TRBV25-1 and TRBJ1-3. CDR1 MGHDK and CDR2 SYGVNS come from the germline V gene. The CDR3 has 15 amino acids. No DNA is given. CDR3 protein: CASSEPRGDGNTIYF.

By frequency, this clone is medium-sized. The chain joins TRBV5-8 to TRBJ2-5; TCRdb's D gene call, TRBD1, goes unchecked for lack of DNA. The CDR3 is 17 amino acids. No nucleotide data were recorded. CDR1 SGHTS and CDR2 YDEGEE come from the germline V gene. CDR3 protein: CASSRWRGTGRQETQYF. Using reference TRBV5-8 and TRBJ2-5 for the parts outside the CDR3, the full variable domain is EAGVTQSPTHLIKTRGQQATLRCSPISGHTSVYWYQQALGLGLQFLLWYDEGEERNRGNFPPRFSGRQFPNYSSELNVNALELEDSALYLCASSRWRGTGRQETQYFGPGTRLLVL.

V gene TRBV7-3 combines with J gene TRBJ1-2. This CDR3 is 14 amino acids long. Nucleotide data are not available. From germline, CDR1 is SGHTA and CDR2 FQGTGA. The CDR3 reads CASSLRGSDYGYTF.

The chain links TRBV7-2 to TRBJ2-6. CDR3 length equals 17 residues. Only the protein sequence is given. Germline CDR1 is SGHTA and CDR2 is FQGNSA. CDR3 residues: CASSSRTNTSGANVLTF.

The V gene is TRBV7-2, the J gene TRBJ1-1; TCRdb's assignment of TRBD1 cannot be checked, as there is no DNA. Germline CDR1 reads SGHTA; CDR2 reads FQGNSA. The CDR3 totals 14 residues. A DNA sequence was not provided. This CDR3 reads CASSNRVGNTEAFF.

The V call is TRBV4-1, the J call TRBJ2-7. Germline assignment: CDR1 MGHRA and CDR2 YSYEKL. The CDR3 extends over 14 amino acids. DNA was not recorded. The CDR3 protein is CASSQYSAGYEQYF.

The genes are TRBV6-4 and TRBJ1-5; lacking DNA, the TRBD1 call made by TCRdb goes unchecked. The CDR3 extends over 14 amino acids. Only the protein sequence is given. The V gene's germline CDR1 is MRHNA and CDR2 SNTAGT. The CDR3 here is CASNTRQGNQPQHF.

The chain has TRBV5-8 and TRBJ2-5; the D gene TCRdb calls, TRBD1, cannot be checked with no DNA. Per the germline V gene, CDR1 is SGHTS and CDR2 is YDEGEE. The CDR3 is 15 amino acids. No DNA has been recorded. CDR3 sequence: CASTPGQGIQETQYF.

The genes are TRBV19 and TRBJ2-6; TCRdb indicates TRBD2, and absent DNA this call remains unverified. Looked up from germline, CDR1 is LNHDA and CDR2 is SQIVND (reference sequence). The CDR3 consists of 16 residues. The DNA is unrecorded. The CDR3 loop reads CASSIISLSGANVLTF.

V usage is TRBV25-1 and J usage is TRBJ2-2; TCRdb proposes TRBD2, but this gene call is untestable without DNA. The CDR3 loop spans 13 amino acids. No DNA is listed. CDR1 and CDR2 from the germline V gene are MGHDK and SYGVNS. The CDR3 reads CASSEWRIGELFF. Together with reference TRBV25-1 and TRBJ2-2, the CDR3 gives the full variable domain: EADIYQTPRYLVIGTGKKITLECSQTMGHDKMYWYQQDPGMELHLIHYSYGVNSTEKGDLSSESTVSRIRTEHFPLTLESARPSHTSQYLCASSEWRIGELFFGEGSRLTVL.

This rearrangement joins TRBV2 to TRBJ2-1; TCRdb calls TRBD2, which cannot be checked without DNA. The CDR3 loop spans 14 amino acids. The DNA is unrecorded. The germline CDR1 and CDR2 sequences are SNHLY and FYNNEI. The CDR3 reads CARQLLAGGDEQFF.

The chain recombines TRBV7-7 with TRBJ2-5; no DNA is available, so the TRBD1 call from TCRdb remains unchecked. Germline V CDR1 and CDR2: SSHAT, FNYEAQ (reference sequence). CDR3 length equals 14 residues. No nucleotide data were recorded. CDR3 in amino acids: CASSFRQGAETQYF.

The chain combines TRBV27 with TRBJ1-1. CDR1 and CDR2 from the germline V gene are MNHEY and SMNVEV (reference sequence). The CDR3 is 15 residues long. No DNA is listed. The CDR3 protein is CASSARGDSNTEAFF.

The gene calls are TRBV9 and TRBJ2-5; TCRdb's assignment of TRBD2 cannot be checked, as there is no DNA. The germline V gene has CDR1 SGDLS and CDR2 YYNGEE. The CDR3 sequence is 14 residues long. The DNA is unrecorded. The CDR3 sequence: CASSGKGAEETQYF.

CDR3 sequence: CATRLSGRPTGELFF. The rearrangement links TRBV14 to TRBJ2-2; as DNA is missing, the TRBD2 call by TCRdb cannot be tested. Germline CDR1 SGHDN, CDR2 FVKESK. The CDR3 sequence is 15 residues long. DNA for this receptor is not on file.